This T cell receptor (beta chain) was observed in a study of blood T cells in healthy people across ages. A note on this clonotype: No antigen is known for it.

General observations from the study: Higher diversity, along with more naive CD4+ cells, distinguished long-lived donors from aged donors.

The germline CDR1 and CDR2 sequences are DFQATT and SNEGSKA (reference sequence). The CDR3 is made up of 16 amino acids. The ends lost 4 bases at V and 5 bases at J; junction bases unmatched: 15. Next came a second PCR, run for about 7 to 12 cycles, which used a sample-barcoded 5' primer along with a J-beta primer mix. Sequencing of every sample gave 2.5 million or more CDR3-containing paired-end reads. In TCRdb, the 5' RACE reads were re-called with MiXCR into one record per CDR3 protein. Of some 1.7 million distinct CDR3 sequences detected, 28% appear once; the ten largest clones hold about 7.7%. The TCR sequence derives from a woman younger than 45 in good health. The specimen was blood. The chain is built from TRBV20-1 and TRBJ2-3; TRBD2 aligns across 7 bases. The CDR3 DNA reads as TGCAGTGCTATTCCCCTCCGCGGAGCGGGGCTAGATACGCAGTATTTT. This encodes CSAIPLRGAGLDTQYF.